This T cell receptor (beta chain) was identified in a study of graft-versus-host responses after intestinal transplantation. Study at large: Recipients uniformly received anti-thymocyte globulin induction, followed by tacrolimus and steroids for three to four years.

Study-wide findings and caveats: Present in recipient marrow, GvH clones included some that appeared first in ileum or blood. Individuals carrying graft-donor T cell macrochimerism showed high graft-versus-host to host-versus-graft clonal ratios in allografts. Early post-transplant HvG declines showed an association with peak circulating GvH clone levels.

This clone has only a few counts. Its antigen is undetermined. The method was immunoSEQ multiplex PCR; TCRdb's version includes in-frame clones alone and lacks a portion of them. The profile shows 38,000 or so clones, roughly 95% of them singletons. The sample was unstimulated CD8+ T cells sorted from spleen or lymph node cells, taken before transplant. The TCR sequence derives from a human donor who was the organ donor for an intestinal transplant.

DNA of the CDR3: TGTGCCAGCAGTTCGACAGGGGATGGCTACACCTTC. Protein sequence: CASSSTGDGYTF. The chain has TRBV6-5 and TRBJ1-2; 8 bases match TRBD1. The CDR3 has 12 residues. Germline V gives CDR1 MNHEY, CDR2 SVGAGI. With V trimmed by 4 bases and J by 6 bases, 1 base remained unmatched.